These T cell receptor beta chains were read from a single sample in a study of T-cell reconstitution after alpha-beta-depleted transplantation in children. TCRdb itself ran the PCR reads through MiXCR, one entry per CDR3 protein. The table lists about 580,000 distinct CDR3 sequences, under 25% of them singletons. The sample was PBMCs, mostly from graft donor cells, taken 360 days after TCRalphabeta/CD19-depleted stem cell transplant. The source of these receptors is a boy under three years old who had a stem cell transplant for acute myeloid leukemia, so the T cells may come from the graft donor. CDR3s include the opening cysteine and the closing phenylalanine or tryptophan. D genes are given only for firm matches. A clone size is listed for some rows: how often the clone was seen (once, few, many), or a class if it is expanded.

cdr3_length: 18; v_call: TRBV9; j_call: TRBJ2-3; clone_size: -; d_call: TRBD1; cdr3_nt: TGTGCCAGCAGCCTCAAAGACGGGACAGCGATCTATACAGATACGCAGTATTTT; cdr3_aa: CASSLKDGTAIYTDTQYF
cdr3_length: 14; v_call: TRBV11-2; j_call: TRBJ2-1; clone_size: few; d_call: -; cdr3_nt: TGTGCCAGCAGCTTAGAGGTTGCGGTTAATGAGCAGTTCTTC; cdr3_aa: CASSLEVAVNEQFF
cdr3_length: 15; v_call: TRBV6-1; j_call: TRBJ2-3; clone_size: few; d_call: TRBD2; cdr3_nt: TGTGCCAGCAGTCCTGGACTAGCGGTCACAGATACGCAGTATTTT; cdr3_aa: CASSPGLAVTDTQYF
cdr3_length: 17; v_call: TRBV18; j_call: TRBJ2-2; clone_size: few; d_call: TRBD1; cdr3_nt: TGTGCCAGCGCAACAACCGGGACAGGTAGTTTCACCGGGGAGCTGTTTTTT; cdr3_aa: CASATTGTGSFTGELFF
cdr3_length: 14; v_call: TRBV15; j_call: TRBJ2-5; clone_size: -; d_call: -; cdr3_nt: TGTGCCACCAGCAGAGTAAGTGACCAAGAGACCCAGTACTTC; cdr3_aa: CATSRVSDQETQYF
cdr3_length: 14; v_call: TRBV20-1; j_call: TRBJ2-7; clone_size: -; d_call: -; cdr3_nt: TGCAGTGCTAGAGGGAGGGGCAGGTCCTACGAGCAGTACTTC; cdr3_aa: CSARGRGRSYEQYF
cdr3_length: 14; v_call: TRBV28; j_call: TRBJ2-3; clone_size: -; d_call: -; cdr3_nt: TGTGCCAGCAGTATCAAATTTTTGACAGATACGCAGTATTTT; cdr3_aa: CASSIKFLTDTQYF
cdr3_length: 15; v_call: TRBV4-1; j_call: TRBJ2-3; clone_size: few; d_call: -; cdr3_nt: TGCGCCAGCAGCCAAGATGGCGCTACTCCAGATACGCAGTATTTT; cdr3_aa: CASSQDGATPDTQYF
cdr3_length: 15; v_call: TRBV7-2; j_call: TRBJ2-5; clone_size: few; d_call: TRBD2; cdr3_nt: TGTGCCAGCAGCCCCCTTAGCGGGGTAGGGGAGACCCAGTACTTC; cdr3_aa: CASSPLSGVGETQYF
cdr3_length: 14; v_call: TRBV12-3/TRBV12-4; j_call: TRBJ1-4; clone_size: few; d_call: -; cdr3_nt: TGTGCCAGCGGGGCTGGCAGGGACGGGAAAAAACTGTTTTTT; cdr3_aa: CASGAGRDGKKLFF
cdr3_length: 14; v_call: TRBV12-3/TRBV12-4; j_call: TRBJ2-1; clone_size: many; d_call: TRBD1; cdr3_nt: TGTGCCAGCAGTTTACCCGACAGGGGTAATGAGCAGTTCTTC; cdr3_aa: CASSLPDRGNEQFF
cdr3_length: 14; v_call: TRBV6-1; j_call: TRBJ2-2; clone_size: -; d_call: -; cdr3_nt: TGTGCCAGCCGTACAGAACCCTACACCGGGGAGCTGTTTTTT; cdr3_aa: CASRTEPYTGELFF
cdr3_length: 14; v_call: TRBV29-1; j_call: TRBJ1-5; clone_size: few; d_call: -; cdr3_nt: TGCAGCGTGGGAGGGACACAGAGAAATCAGCCCCAGCATTTT; cdr3_aa: CSVGGTQRNQPQHF
cdr3_length: 14; v_call: TRBV28; j_call: TRBJ2-3; clone_size: -; d_call: TRBD1; cdr3_nt: TGTGCCAGCAGCGACAGGGGAAGGACAGATACGCAGTATTTT; cdr3_aa: CASSDRGRTDTQYF
cdr3_length: 15; v_call: TRBV5-1; j_call: TRBJ2-3; clone_size: -; d_call: TRBD2; cdr3_nt: TGCGCCAGCAGCTCGCGGGGGGCCCTTACAGATACGCAGTATTTT; cdr3_aa: CASSSRGALTDTQYF
cdr3_length: 10; v_call: TRBV20-1; j_call: TRBJ2-2; clone_size: many; d_call: -; cdr3_nt: TGCAGTGCTGGTTACCGGGAGCTGTTTTTT; cdr3_aa: CSAGYRELFF
cdr3_length: 16; v_call: TRBV29-1; j_call: TRBJ1-3; clone_size: -; d_call: -; cdr3_nt: TGCAGCGTTGAATGGGGTTCTCCTAGCTCTGGAAACACCATATATTTT; cdr3_aa: CSVEWGSPSSGNTIYF
cdr3_length: 17; v_call: TRBV7-9; j_call: TRBJ2-3; clone_size: many; d_call: TRBD1; cdr3_nt: TGTGCCAGCAGCTTGCGTAATGCAGGGGGTCGAACAGATACGCAGTATTTT; cdr3_aa: CASSLRNAGGRTDTQYF
cdr3_length: 16; v_call: TRBV15; j_call: TRBJ2-1; clone_size: -; d_call: TRBD2; cdr3_nt: TGTGCCACCAGCCCCGGGGGGGCTAGCTCCTACAATGAGCAGTTCTTC; cdr3_aa: CATSPGGASSYNEQFF
cdr3_length: 12; v_call: TRBV29-1; j_call: TRBJ1-5; clone_size: few; d_call: -; cdr3_nt: TGCAGCGTCGGTGCGGATAATCAGCCCCAGCATTTT; cdr3_aa: CSVGADNQPQHF
cdr3_length: 14; v_call: TRBV14; j_call: TRBJ2-5; clone_size: many; d_call: -; cdr3_nt: TGTGCCAGCAGCCGTTTAGGACAACCCCCAACCCAGTACTTC; cdr3_aa: CASSRLGQPPTQYF
cdr3_length: 13; v_call: TRBV20-1; j_call: TRBJ2-2; clone_size: many; d_call: -; cdr3_nt: TGCAGTGCTAGAGATCGCGGGGCCGGGGAGCTGTTTTTT; cdr3_aa: CSARDRGAGELFF
cdr3_length: 15; v_call: TRBV29-1; j_call: TRBJ2-1; clone_size: many; d_call: TRBD2; cdr3_nt: TGCAGCGCCTCCGGGACTAGCGGGGGGCGCAATGAGCAGTTCTTC; cdr3_aa: CSASGTSGGRNEQFF
cdr3_length: 11; v_call: TRBV20-1; j_call: TRBJ1-1; clone_size: -; d_call: -; cdr3_nt: TGCAGTGCACACCCGGGGCCGAGGGCTTTCTTT; cdr3_aa: CSAHPGPRAFF
cdr3_length: 13; v_call: TRBV20-1; j_call: TRBJ1-1; clone_size: -; d_call: -; cdr3_nt: TGCAGTGCGATGGGCCTGATAAACACTGAAGCTTTCTTT; cdr3_aa: CSAMGLINTEAFF
cdr3_length: 15; v_call: TRBV6-5; j_call: TRBJ2-2; clone_size: -; d_call: -; cdr3_nt: TGTGCCAGCAGTTACTCGATCCGGGACACCGGGGAGCTGTTTTTT; cdr3_aa: CASSYSIRDTGELFF
cdr3_length: 14; v_call: TRBV7-8; j_call: TRBJ2-7; clone_size: few; d_call: -; cdr3_nt: TGTGCCAGCAGCTTAGTCGGGCAGGTCTACGAGCAGTACTTC; cdr3_aa: CASSLVGQVYEQYF
cdr3_length: 16; v_call: TRBV29-1; j_call: TRBJ2-7; clone_size: few; d_call: TRBD1; cdr3_nt: TGCAGCGTCGCCCCCCTGGGAACAGGGGCCGGGTACGAGCAGTACTTC; cdr3_aa: CSVAPLGTGAGYEQYF
cdr3_length: 17; v_call: TRBV7-9; j_call: TRBJ2-2; clone_size: -; d_call: -; cdr3_nt: TGTGCCAGCAGCTTAAACCACGGGGAGCTGAACACCGGGGAGCTGTTTTTT; cdr3_aa: CASSLNHGELNTGELFF
cdr3_length: 18; v_call: TRBV4-3; j_call: TRBJ2-5; clone_size: many; d_call: -; cdr3_nt: TGCGCCAGCAGCCAAGATGTCGGTATCGGGACCACTCAAGAGACCCAGTACTTC; cdr3_aa: CASSQDVGIGTTQETQYF
cdr3_length: 16; v_call: TRBV5-6; j_call: TRBJ1-6; clone_size: -; d_call: TRBD1; cdr3_nt: TGTGCCAGCAGCTCTAAAACAACAGGGGGGGATTCACCCCTCCACTTT; cdr3_aa: CASSSKTTGGDSPLHF
cdr3_length: 17; v_call: TRBV7-2; j_call: TRBJ2-1; clone_size: few; d_call: TRBD2; cdr3_nt: TGTGCCAGCAGCTCGCCCGACTTAGCGGGAGTCCTCCGTGAGCAGTTCTTC; cdr3_aa: CASSSPDLAGVLREQFF
cdr3_length: 14; v_call: TRBV30; j_call: TRBJ1-5; clone_size: -; d_call: TRBD1; cdr3_nt: TGTGCCTGGAGTTTGGACAGGGGGAATCAGCCCCAGCATTTT; cdr3_aa: CAWSLDRGNQPQHF
cdr3_length: 15; v_call: TRBV20-1; j_call: TRBJ2-7; clone_size: few; d_call: -; cdr3_nt: TGCAGTGCTAGAGCCCCCCAGCCCCTTATCTACGAGCAGTACTTC; cdr3_aa: CSARAPQPLIYEQYF
cdr3_length: 14; v_call: TRBV10-3; j_call: TRBJ2-2; clone_size: -; d_call: -; cdr3_nt: TGTGCCATCAGTGAGTCCCAGGACACTGGGGAGCTGTTTTTT; cdr3_aa: CAISESQDTGELFF
cdr3_length: 15; v_call: TRBV7-2; j_call: TRBJ1-1; clone_size: few; d_call: TRBD1; cdr3_nt: TGTGCCAGCAGGCAGACAGGGGGCCCGAACACTGAAGCTTTCTTT; cdr3_aa: CASRQTGGPNTEAFF
cdr3_length: 14; v_call: TRBV29-1; j_call: TRBJ1-1; clone_size: -; d_call: -; cdr3_nt: TGCAGCGTTGAAGGGCAACAGTTGAACACTGAAGCTTTCTTT; cdr3_aa: CSVEGQQLNTEAFF
cdr3_length: 11; v_call: TRBV25-1; j_call: TRBJ2-5; clone_size: few; d_call: -; cdr3_nt: TGTGCCAGCACTCCTGGGGAGACCCAGTACTTC; cdr3_aa: CASTPGETQYF
cdr3_length: 16; v_call: TRBV6-5; j_call: TRBJ1-6; clone_size: -; d_call: -; cdr3_nt: TGTGCCAGCAGTTACTCAACAGTTGACTATAATTCACCCCTCCACTTT; cdr3_aa: CASSYSTVDYNSPLHF
cdr3_length: 14; v_call: TRBV29-1; j_call: TRBJ1-5; clone_size: many; d_call: -; cdr3_nt: TGCAGTGCCTCCCGGGGGATAGGCAATCAGCCCCAGCATTTT; cdr3_aa: CSASRGIGNQPQHF
cdr3_length: 15; v_call: TRBV25-1; j_call: TRBJ2-5; clone_size: few; d_call: TRBD1; cdr3_nt: TGTGCCAGCAGTGATGTGACAGGGAGAACAGAGACCCAGTACTTC; cdr3_aa: CASSDVTGRTETQYF
cdr3_length: 14; v_call: TRBV20-1; j_call: TRBJ2-3; clone_size: -; d_call: -; cdr3_nt: TGCAGTGCTAGTCGAGCGGGCCCACTTGATACGCAGTATTTT; cdr3_aa: CSASRAGPLDTQYF
cdr3_length: 18; v_call: TRBV4-3; j_call: TRBJ2-3; clone_size: -; d_call: TRBD2; cdr3_nt: TGCGCCAGCAGCCAAGGCTTAGCGGGGGGCCTCAGCACAGATACGCAGTATTTT; cdr3_aa: CASSQGLAGGLSTDTQYF
cdr3_length: 14; v_call: TRBV6-8; j_call: TRBJ2-7; clone_size: -; d_call: TRBD1; cdr3_nt: TGTGCCAGCGCCCGATGGACAGGGCAATACGAGCAGTACTTC; cdr3_aa: CASARWTGQYEQYF
cdr3_length: 15; v_call: TRBV29-1; j_call: TRBJ2-7; clone_size: few; d_call: TRBD2; cdr3_nt: TGCAGCGTTCGGTTGGATGGCGGGGGGCTGGGGGAGCAGTACTTC; cdr3_aa: CSVRLDGGGLGEQYF
cdr3_length: 15; v_call: TRBV12-3/TRBV12-4; j_call: TRBJ1-3; clone_size: many; d_call: -; cdr3_nt: TGTGCCAGCAGTCAAGACAGGCATGGCGGAAACACCATATATTTT; cdr3_aa: CASSQDRHGGNTIYF
cdr3_length: 14; v_call: TRBV20-1; j_call: TRBJ2-5; clone_size: -; d_call: -; cdr3_nt: TGCAGTGCTAGAACAGGGACATCGGGGGAGACCCAGTACTTC; cdr3_aa: CSARTGTSGETQYF
cdr3_length: 14; v_call: TRBV29-1; j_call: TRBJ2-7; clone_size: many; d_call: -; cdr3_nt: TGCAGCGTTGTGCACGGACTCCCGCCCTACGAGCAGTACTTC; cdr3_aa: CSVVHGLPPYEQYF
cdr3_length: 16; v_call: TRBV20-1; j_call: TRBJ2-7; clone_size: few; d_call: -; cdr3_nt: TGCAGTGCTCCTTCCCCCTGGGCAGGGAGCTCCTACGAGCAGTACTTC; cdr3_aa: CSAPSPWAGSSYEQYF
cdr3_length: 15; v_call: TRBV7-9; j_call: TRBJ2-3; clone_size: many; d_call: -; cdr3_nt: TGTGCCAGCAGCCCTTCGGTCGGTCCAATAGATACGCAGTATTTT; cdr3_aa: CASSPSVGPIDTQYF
cdr3_length: 12; v_call: TRBV7-8; j_call: TRBJ1-6; clone_size: few; d_call: -; cdr3_nt: TGTGCCAGCAGCTTAGCGGCGTGGAACCTCCACTTT; cdr3_aa: CASSLAAWNLHF
cdr3_length: 15; v_call: TRBV7-8; j_call: TRBJ2-4; clone_size: few; d_call: -; cdr3_nt: TGTGCCAGCAGCCCCGTCAGCGACGCCAAAAACATTCAGTACTTC; cdr3_aa: CASSPVSDAKNIQYF
cdr3_length: 13; v_call: TRBV25-1; j_call: TRBJ2-6; clone_size: many; d_call: -; cdr3_nt: TGTGCCAGCAGTGCGGGAGGGGCCAACGTCCTGACTTTC; cdr3_aa: CASSAGGANVLTF